Each of the 7 T cell receptor beta chains below was sequenced from the same sample in a study of cytomegalovirus exposure and HLA in healthy donors. Primers included in the PCR were 60 Vbeta and 13 Jbeta primers. Clones were sequenced by immunoSEQ multiplex PCR, and TCRdb holds only the in-frame ones, with some missing. The top ten hold 1.3% to 1.5% of the sample, which has some 190,000 clones, over 80% seen once. Material for sequencing was PBMCs. These receptors were collected from a girl between 10 and 17 years old in good health and CMV-seropositive.

V usage is TRBV6-5 and J usage is TRBJ2-5, with a possible D match to TRBD2 (5 bases). The end of the DNA aligns better with TRBJ2-7, so the J call may be wrong. The V gene's germline CDR1 is MNHEY and CDR2 SVGAGI. This CDR3 is 13 amino acids long. CDR3 in DNA: TGTGCCAGCAGTTACTCGAGAGGGAGCGAGCAGTACTTC. Encoded protein: CASSYSRGSEQYF.

The rearrangement uses TRBV2 and TRBJ1-1, with D tentatively TRBD1 (5 bases). Germline V gene sequence: CDR1 SNHLY, CDR2 FYNNEI. This CDR3 has 15 amino acids. Deletions cut 6 bases from V and 1 base from J, with 15 bases between. CDR3 sequence (DNA): TGTGCCAGCAGACCATCTGAACAGGCGAACACTGAAGCTTTCTTT. It specifies CASRPSEQANTEAFF.

The genes are TRBV6-6 and TRBJ1-1, with 11 bases matching TRBD1. V was pared by 6 bases and J by 5 bases, with 11 bases of the junction left unmatched. CDR3 length equals 16 residues. Germline lookup yields CDR1 MNHNY and CDR2 SVGAGI (reference sequence). CDR3 sequence (DNA): TGTGCCAGCAGCCCCTGGCGGGACAGGGGGTGGACTGAAGCTTTCTTT. It specifies CASSPWRDRGWTEAFF.

In DNA, the CDR3 is TGTGCCAGCAGCCAACGGGGAGGCCCCTACAATGAGCAGTTCTTC. Protein product: CASSQRGGPYNEQFF. V gene TRBV7-9 combines with J gene TRBJ2-1; a possible D gene is TRBD2 (6 bases). Germline-derived CDR1 and CDR2 are SEHNR and FQNEAQ (reference sequence). The CDR3 length is 15 residues. Trimming removed 5 bases at V and 2 bases at J, with 13 bases between.

With regard to this clone: The junction and the germline gene differ at one end; a read error may be behind it. This chain joins TRBV5-4 and TRBJ2-1; TRBD2 matches at 7 bases. The CDR3 totals 14 residues. Per germline, CDR1 SGHNT and CDR2 YYREEE (reference sequence). The CDR3 is CASSSTSLYNEQLF. CDR3 nucleotide sequence: TGTGCCAGCAGTTCGACTAGCTTATACAATGAGCAGCTCTTC.

The rearrangement links TRBV5-4 to TRBJ2-3; 7 bases agree with TRBD2. Per the germline V gene, CDR1 is SGHNT and CDR2 is YYREEE (reference sequence). V dropped 4 bases and J dropped 0; count of bases not matched to a gene: 5. This CDR3 region has 15 residues. The CDR3 bases are TGTGCCAGCAGCGCAGCGGGGTCTAGCACAGATACGCAGTATTTT. Translation gives CASSAAGSSTDTQYF.

This sequence joins TRBV6-5 and TRBJ1-1; TRBD1 aligns across 10 bases. The J segment lost 1 base and the V segment lost 0 bases, leaving 2 bases of the junction unmatched. The CDR3 contains 16 residues. From germline, CDR1 is MNHEY and CDR2 SVGAGI. This CDR3 is CASSYSRDRGNTEAFF. Here the CDR3 DNA reads TGTGCCAGCAGTTACTCAAGGGACAGGGGGAACACTGAAGCTTTCTTT.